This TCR beta chain was retrieved from a study of blood T cell repertoires in COVID-19. The overall study: From the United States, Italy and Spain came samples of acute and convalescent COVID-19. Sources were T cells, B-cell-depleted T cells, or PBMCs; the material itself was cDNA or gDNA.

Using immunoSEQ multiplex PCR, the repertoire was profiled, and TCRdb retains in-frame clones only, with some absent. The repertoire has more than 150,000 clones, around 81% of them found once; the top ten carry around 10%. Seattle patient enrollment occurred during active infection, with longitudinal follow-up thereafter. This CDR3 spans 13 amino acids. V shed 5 bases and J 2 bases; nucleotides not matched to a gene: 3. Germline loops: CDR1 MGHDK, CDR2 SYGVNS. Sample: peripheral blood. This receptor was taken from a woman older than 75 with COVID-19, enrolled during active disease. This rearrangement joins TRBV25-1 to TRBJ2-7, with 7 nucleotides matching TRBD1. This CDR3 is CASSMGQTYEQYF. DNA of the CDR3: TGTGCCAGCAGTATGGGACAGACCTACGAGCAGTACTTC.